The 9 T cell receptor beta chains given below trace back to one sample, sequenced in a study of cytomegalovirus exposure and HLA in healthy donors. Both 60 Vbeta primers and 13 Jbeta primers went into the PCR. Sequenced by immunoSEQ multiplex PCR; TCRdb stores in-frame clones only, minus some. The table has roughly 110,000 clones, roughly 76% seen once; the top ten hold roughly 12%. The sample comprised PBMCs. Source of these receptors: a woman aged 40 to 50 in good health and CMV-seropositive.

This clone was seen a single time. Different DNA sequences within this sample yield the same CDR3. The chain recombines TRBV7-9 with TRBJ1-5; weak D call: TRBD1 (6 bases). The CDR3 spans 14 residues. Germline V gene sequence: CDR1 SEHNR, CDR2 FQNEAQ (reference sequence). V was shortened by 6 bases and J by 4 bases, with 13 bases between the two germline ends. The CDR3 DNA reads TGTGCCAGCAGTTACGGACAGCCGAATCAGCCCCAGCATTTT. Amino acids: CASSYGQPNQPQHF.

V usage is TRBV7-9 and J usage is TRBJ1-4; TRBD1 might be the D (5 bases). V was shortened by 5 bases and J by 1 base, with 20 bases between the two germline ends. The CDR3 has 18 amino acids. Looked up from germline, CDR1 is SEHNR and CDR2 is FQNEAQ (reference sequence). The CDR3 sequence: CASSQPRKGRVTNEKLFF. The CDR3 DNA sequence: TGTGCCAGCAGCCAACCCCGAAAGGGGAGGGTAACTAATGAAAAACTGTTTTTT.

The V gene is TRBV18, the J gene TRBJ2-7; D is unclear. V shed 0 bases and J shed 0 bases, with 15 bases lying between them. The CDR3 extends over 17 amino acids. Germline CDR1 reads KGHSH; CDR2 reads LQKENI. The CDR3 DNA reads as TGTGCCAGCTCACCACCGCTCACGTCGTCGCGCTCCTACGAGCAGTACTTC. Its protein product is CASSPPLTSSRSYEQYF.

J is TRBJ1-1 and V is TRBV28, with 8 bases lining up with TRBD1. The trim removed 5 bases at V and 9 bases at J, leaving 5 bases unmatched. CDR3 length: 12 residues. Germline V gene sequence: CDR1 MDHEN, CDR2 SYDVKM. This CDR3 is CASSLQGEKAFF. The CDR3 bases are TGTGCCAGCAGTCTACAGGGGGAGAAAGCTTTCTTT.

The chain combines TRBV2 with TRBJ1-5, with D perhaps TRBD1 (6 bases). The CDR3 is 13 residues long. Trimming took off 6 bases at V and 5 bases at J, with 11 bases between the two ends. Germline CDR1 and CDR2: SNHLY and FYNNEI. CDR3 in amino acids: CASRRDIYQPQHF. CDR3 nucleotides: TGTGCCAGCAGGAGGGACATCTATCAGCCCCAGCATTTT.

The chain employs TRBV5-4 and TRBJ2-1; 12 positions agree with TRBD2. In germline, CDR1 is SGHNT, CDR2 YYREEE (reference sequence). The CDR3 is 15 residues long. V shed 4 bases and J 8 bases; nucleotides not matched to a gene: 7. The CDR3 region has the DNA TGTGCCAGCAGCGGTCCTAGCGGGGGGGCCCATGAGCAGTTCTTC. This codes for CASSGPSGGAHEQFF.

The gene calls are TRBV6-1 and TRBJ2-7; 11 bases line up with TRBD1. Trimming at V came to 6 bases and at J to 5 bases, leaving 3 bases not matched to a gene. CDR1 is MNHNS and CDR2 is SASEGT in the germline V gene. The CDR3 runs 13 residues. The CDR3 spells CASRGQGVNEQYF. In DNA, the CDR3 is TGTGCCAGCAGGGGACAGGGGGTAAACGAGCAGTACTTC.

The chain employs TRBV28 and TRBJ1-1; TRBD1 is a possible D gene (6 bases). CDR3 length equals 13 residues. Looked up from germline, CDR1 is MDHEN and CDR2 is SYDVKM. Trimming left V 10 bases short and J 2 bases short, with 14 bases between. CDR3 amino acids: CATRGQTNTEAFF. CDR3 nucleotide sequence: TGTGCCACTAGGGGACAAACTAACACTGAAGCTTTCTTT.

Comment on this clone: The junction departs from the called germline gene at one end, perhaps through a read error. This sample also contains other DNA sequences that code for the same CDR3. The chain employs TRBV6-5 and TRBJ2-5; possibly TRBD1 for D (6 bases). CDR1 and CDR2 (germline): MNHEY, SVGAGI. There are 15 residues in the CDR3. The CDR3: CASSFTWGRRETQYF. The CDR3, as DNA: TGTGCTAGCAGTTTCACGTGGGGGCGTAGGGAGACCCAGTACTTC.